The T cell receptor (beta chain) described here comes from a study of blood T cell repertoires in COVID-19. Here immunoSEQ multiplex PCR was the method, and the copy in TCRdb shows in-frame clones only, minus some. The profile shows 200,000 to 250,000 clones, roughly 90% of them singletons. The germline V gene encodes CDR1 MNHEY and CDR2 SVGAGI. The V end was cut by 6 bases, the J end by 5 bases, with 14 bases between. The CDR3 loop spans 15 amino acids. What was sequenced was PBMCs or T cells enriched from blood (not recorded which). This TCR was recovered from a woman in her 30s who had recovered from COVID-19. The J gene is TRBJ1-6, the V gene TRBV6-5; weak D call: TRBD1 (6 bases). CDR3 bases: TGTGCCAGCAGGACTCAGGACAGAGATAATTCACCCCTCCACTTT. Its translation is CASRTQDRDNSPLHF.